A selection of T cell receptor beta chains follows, all from one sample in a study of control samples from healthy donors and cancer patients. Some clones are missing from TCRdb's copy, which holds only in-frame ones; the method was immunoSEQ multiplex PCR. This sample yields about 170,000 clones, of which about 93% are seen a single time; 4.1% belongs to the top ten. Sequenced: blood. The receptors were sampled from a woman aged 55 to 70 in good health. The CDR3 runs from the conserved cysteine through the conserved F or W. The D gene is left open where the match is weak. Size values are once, few and many counts, or a class for expanded clones, and some rows have none.

- | - | TRBJ1-4 | TRBV18 | TGTGCCAGCTCACGCTTTAGGGCTAATGAAAAACTGTTTTTT | CASSRFRANEKLFF
TRBD1 | - | TRBJ1-6 | TRBV5-1 | TGCGCCAGCAGCTTGTGGACAGGGGTTGATTCACCCCTCCACTTT | CASSLWTGVDSPLHF
TRBD1 | - | TRBJ1-5 | TRBV30 | TGTGCCTGGAGGACAGGGGGCGCGGGTCAGCCCCAGCATTTT | CAWRTGGAGQPQHF
TRBD1 | few | TRBJ2-1 | TRBV14 | TGTGCCAGCAGCCGGAAACAAGGGACAGTACAGCAGTTCTTC | CASSRKQGTVQQFF
- | - | TRBJ1-1 | TRBV5-6 | TGTGCCAGCAGCTTGGACAGGGACACTGAAGCTTTCTTT | CASSLDRDTEAFF
- | - | TRBJ2-1 | TRBV5-4 | TGTGCCAGCAGCTTGGGAGGGGAGCGGTCCTACAATGAGCAGTTCTTC | CASSLGGERSYNEQFF
- | - | TRBJ2-2 | TRBV7-3 | TGTGCCAGCAGCTCCGCAACCGGGAGGAACACCGGGGAGCTGTTTTTT | CASSSATGRNTGELFF
- | - | TRBJ2-7 | TRBV6-6 | TGTGCCAGCACCGGGTCACAGGCGAGCTCCTACGAGCAGTACTTC | CASTGSQASSYEQYF
TRBD2 | - | TRBJ2-3 | TRBV7-3 | TGTGCCAGCAGCTTTCTAGCGGGGGGGACTAGCACAGATACGCAGTATTTT | CASSFLAGGTSTDTQYF
- | - | TRBJ2-2 | TRBV2 | TGTGCCAGCAGGAGGGACGGGAACACCGGGGAGCTGTTTTTT | CASRRDGNTGELFF
- | - | TRBJ1-2 | TRBV3-1/TRBV3-2 | TGTGCCAGCAGCCAAATGGCCGGGGGCTCTGCAAGAGGCTACACCTTC | CASSQMAGGSARGYTF
TRBD2 | once | TRBJ2-5 | TRBV5-6 | TGTGCCAGCCGGACTAGCGGGGGGACAGAGACCCAGTACTTC | CASRTSGGTETQYF
- | - | TRBJ1-2 | TRBV5-6 | TGTGCCAGCAGCCCGGACGGTGTCTATGGCTACACCTTC | CASSPDGVYGYTF
- | - | TRBJ1-2 | TRBV12-3/TRBV12-4 | TGTGCCAGCAGTTTAGCGGAGGGTTTGGGCTACACCTTC | CASSLAEGLGYTF
- | - | TRBJ1-4 | TRBV7-9 | TGTGCCAGCAGCTTGACTTACACCGAAGGGGAGGAAAAACTGTTTTTT | CASSLTYTEGEEKLFF
TRBD2 | - | TRBJ2-1 | TRBV5-1 | TGCGCCAGCAGTTATGATTACGCCGGGACTAGCCTTGATGAGCAGTTCTTC | CASSYDYAGTSLDEQFF
- | - | TRBJ2-2 | TRBV5-1 | TGCGCCAGCAGCTTGGTCTGGACTTCGAACACCGGGGAGCTGTTTTTT | CASSLVWTSNTGELFF
- | - | TRBJ1-6 | TRBV30 | TGTGCCTGGAGTGTAAATCACTATAATTCACCCCTCCACTTT | CAWSVNHYNSPLHF
- | - | TRBJ1-2 | TRBV4-3 | TGCGCCAGCAGCCAAGCACTAAGGTATGGCTACACCTTC | CASSQALRYGYTF
TRBD2 | - | TRBJ2-3 | TRBV11-3 | TGTGCCAGCAGCTCCGACCCTAGCGGGGAGTACACAGATACGCAGTATTTT | CASSSDPSGEYTDTQYF
- | - | TRBJ1-1 | TRBV7-3 | TGTGCCAGCAGCTTCCAGGGAAACACCGAAGCTTTCTTT | CASSFQGNTEAFF
- | - | TRBJ1-2 | TRBV3-1/TRBV3-2 | TGTGCCAGCAGCCAAGTAAACTATGGCTACACCTTC | CASSQVNYGYTF
- | - | TRBJ1-3 | TRBV6-5 | TGTGCCAGCAGTTCGGTGAGCTCTGGAAACACCATATATTTT | CASSSVSSGNTIYF
- | - | TRBJ1-3 | TRBV11-2 | TGTGCCAGCAGCTTCCGGGACACCCTCTCTGGAAACACCATATATTTT | CASSFRDTLSGNTIYF
- | - | TRBJ1-6 | TRBV7-3 | TGTGCCAGCAGCTTAACAACGGGTTCACCCCTCCACTTT | CASSLTTGSPLHF
TRBD1 | - | TRBJ2-3 | TRBV4-3 | TGCGCCAGCAGCCCTCGACAGACAGGGGGAACAGATACGCAGTATTTT | CASSPRQTGGTDTQYF
- | - | TRBJ1-4 | TRBV7-6 | TGTGCCAGCAGCTCCGGACAGCGTTCGGGTGAAAAACTGTTTTTT | CASSSGQRSGEKLFF
- | - | TRBJ1-1 | TRBV19 | TGTGCCAGTAGTATTCGGACAGCCCCCACTGAAGCTTTCTTT | CASSIRTAPTEAFF
- | - | TRBJ1-5 | TRBV2 | TGTGCCAGTACCCTAAACTCGGGGGGCGGTCAGCCCCAGCATTTT | CASTLNSGGGQPQHF
TRBD1 | - | TRBJ1-1 | TRBV2 | TGTGCCAGCAGAGACAGGGCTGGGGTCACTGAAGCTTTCTTT | CASRDRAGVTEAFF
- | - | TRBJ1-2 | TRBV10-3 | TGTGCCACCGCGGCTGAGGGCTATGGCTACACCTTC | CATAAEGYGYTF
TRBD2 | - | TRBJ2-7 | TRBV5-1 | TGCGCCAGCAGCCGGGGGGACTCGGGGGCCTACGAGCAGTACTTC | CASSRGDSGAYEQYF
- | - | TRBJ1-1 | TRBV5-1 | TGCGCCAGCAGCTTGGCAGGGGCGGACACTGAAGCTTTCTTT | CASSLAGADTEAFF
- | - | TRBJ1-3 | TRBV12-3/TRBV12-4 | TGTGCCAGCAGTTTAGAAGACTGGAACACCATATATTTT | CASSLEDWNTIYF
TRBD2 | - | TRBJ2-3 | TRBV5-1 | TGCGCCAGCAGCTTGGCCCTGGGGGGGACAGATACGCAGTATTTT | CASSLALGGTDTQYF
- | - | TRBJ1-4 | TRBV7-8 | TGTGCCAGCAGCTTACTTGTGCAGGTTAATGAAAAACTGTTTTTT | CASSLLVQVNEKLFF
TRBD1 | - | TRBJ1-2 | TRBV6-5 | TGTGCCAGCAGTTTGGACAGGGGGGATGGCTACACCTTC | CASSLDRGDGYTF
- | - | TRBJ1-1 | TRBV13 | TGTGCCAGCAGCTTAGTAGGGCCTCTGACTGAAGCTTTCTTT | CASSLVGPLTEAFF
- | - | TRBJ1-2 | TRBV7-9 | TGTGCCAGCAGCTTAGGGTCACCGGTATTTAGCTATGGCTACACCTTC | CASSLGSPVFSYGYTF
TRBD1 | - | TRBJ2-2 | TRBV5-1 | TGCGCCAGCAGCCAGGGGGTGAACACCGGGGAGCTGTTTTTT | CASSQGVNTGELFF
- | - | TRBJ2-7 | TRBV3-1/TRBV3-2 | TGTGCCAGCAGTCCCGTGGGCGGGGAGTACGAGCAGTACTTC | CASSPVGGEYEQYF
- | - | TRBJ1-4 | TRBV13 | TGTGCCAGCAGCTTACAGCGGACGAATGAAAAACTGTTTTTT | CASSLQRTNEKLFF
TRBD2 | - | TRBJ2-5 | TRBV11-2 | TGTGCCAGCAGCTTAACTAGCGGGGGGGTCGAGACCCAGTACTTC | CASSLTSGGVETQYF
TRBD1 | - | TRBJ1-3 | TRBV6-5 | TGTGCCAGCAGCCCCGGGACAGGGGTGGCAAACACCATATATTTT | CASSPGTGVANTIYF
- | - | TRBJ2-1 | TRBV29-1 | TGCAGCACAAGCAGGGTGGATGAGCAGTTCTTC | CSTSRVDEQFF
- | - | TRBJ1-1 | TRBV3-1/TRBV3-2 | TGTGCCAGCAGCCAAGGGGGGGCTCTGAGGAACACTGAAGCTTTCTTT | CASSQGGALRNTEAFF